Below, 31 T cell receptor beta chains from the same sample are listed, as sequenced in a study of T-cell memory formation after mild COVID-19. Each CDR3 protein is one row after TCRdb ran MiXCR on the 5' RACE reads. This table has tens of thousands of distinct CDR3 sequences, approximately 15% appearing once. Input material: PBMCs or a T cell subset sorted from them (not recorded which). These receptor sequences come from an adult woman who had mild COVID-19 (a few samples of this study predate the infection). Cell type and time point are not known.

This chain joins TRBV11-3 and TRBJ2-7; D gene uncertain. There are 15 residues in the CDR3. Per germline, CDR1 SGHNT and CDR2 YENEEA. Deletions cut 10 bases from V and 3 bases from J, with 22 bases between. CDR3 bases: TGTGCCAAGGGAAAAGGGCCCACGGTCGACTACGAGCAGTACTTC. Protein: CAKGKGPTVDYEQYF.

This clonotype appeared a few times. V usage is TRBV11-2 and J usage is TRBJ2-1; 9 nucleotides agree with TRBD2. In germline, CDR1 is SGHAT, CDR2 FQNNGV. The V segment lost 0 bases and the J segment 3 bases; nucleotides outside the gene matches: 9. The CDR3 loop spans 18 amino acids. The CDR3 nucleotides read TGTGCCAGCAGCTTAGATGAGGGCGCGGGGGGGATCTACAATGAGCAGTTCTTC. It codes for CASSLDEGAGGIYNEQFF.

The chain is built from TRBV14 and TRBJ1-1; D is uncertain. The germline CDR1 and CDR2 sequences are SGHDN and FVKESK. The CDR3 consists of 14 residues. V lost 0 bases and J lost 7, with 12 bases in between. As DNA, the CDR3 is TGTGCCAGCAGCCAAGATGTCGGGTCGGTTGAAGCTTTCTTT. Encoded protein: CASSQDVGSVEAFF.

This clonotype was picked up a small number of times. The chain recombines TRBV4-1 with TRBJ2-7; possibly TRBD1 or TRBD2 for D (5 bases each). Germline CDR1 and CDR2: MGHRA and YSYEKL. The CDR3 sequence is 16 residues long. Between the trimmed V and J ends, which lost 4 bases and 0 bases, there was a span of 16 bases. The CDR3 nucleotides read TGCGCCAGCAGCCGCTACGGGGCGCCCTCCTCCTACGAGCAGTACTTC. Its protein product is CASSRYGAPSSYEQYF.

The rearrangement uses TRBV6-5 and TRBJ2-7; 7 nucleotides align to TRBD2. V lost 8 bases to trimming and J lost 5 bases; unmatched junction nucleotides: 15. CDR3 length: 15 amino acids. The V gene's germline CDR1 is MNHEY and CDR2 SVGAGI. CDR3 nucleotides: TGTGCCAGCGCCTCCGGGACGGGAGGAGGCAACGAGCAGTACTTC. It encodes CASASGTGGGNEQYF.

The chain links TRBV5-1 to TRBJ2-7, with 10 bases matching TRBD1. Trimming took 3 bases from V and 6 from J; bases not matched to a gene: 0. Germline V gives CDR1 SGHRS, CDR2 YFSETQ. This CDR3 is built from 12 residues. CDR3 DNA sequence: TGCGCCAGCAGCTGGGACAGGGGCGAGCAGTACTTC. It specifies CASSWDRGEQYF.

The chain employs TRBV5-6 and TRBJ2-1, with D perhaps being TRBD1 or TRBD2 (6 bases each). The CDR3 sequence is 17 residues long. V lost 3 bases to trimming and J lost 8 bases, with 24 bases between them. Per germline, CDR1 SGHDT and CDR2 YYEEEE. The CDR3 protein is CASSSTGQRGDEYEQFF. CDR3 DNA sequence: TGTGCCAGCAGCTCCACTGGCCAAAGGGGGGACGAGTATGAGCAGTTCTTC.

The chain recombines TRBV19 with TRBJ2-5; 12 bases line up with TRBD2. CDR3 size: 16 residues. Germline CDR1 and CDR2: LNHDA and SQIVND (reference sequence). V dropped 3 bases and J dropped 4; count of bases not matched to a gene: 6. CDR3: CASSMTSGSLRETQYF. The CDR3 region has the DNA TGTGCCAGTAGTATGACTAGCGGGAGTCTTCGAGAGACCCAGTACTTC. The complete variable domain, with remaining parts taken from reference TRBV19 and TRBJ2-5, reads DGGITQSPKYLFRKEGQNVTLSCEQNLNHDAMYWYRQDPGQGLRLIYYSQIVNDFQKGDIAEGYSVSREKKESFPLTVTSAQKNPTAFYLCASSMTSGSLRETQYFGPGTRLLVL.

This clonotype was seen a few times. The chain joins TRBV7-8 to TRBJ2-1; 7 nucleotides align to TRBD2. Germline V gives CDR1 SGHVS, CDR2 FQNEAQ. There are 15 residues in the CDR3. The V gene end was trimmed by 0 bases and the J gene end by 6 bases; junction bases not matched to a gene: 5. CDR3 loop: CASSLAGGPSNEQFF. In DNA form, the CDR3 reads TGTGCCAGCAGCTTAGCGGGAGGGCCGAGCAATGAGCAGTTCTTC.

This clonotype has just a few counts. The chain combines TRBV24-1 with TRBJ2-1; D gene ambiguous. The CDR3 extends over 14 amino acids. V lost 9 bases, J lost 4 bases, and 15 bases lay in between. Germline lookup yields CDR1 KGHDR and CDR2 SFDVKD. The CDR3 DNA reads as TGTGCCACCGCAAACCCACAGCGATACAATGAGCAGTTCTTC. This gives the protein CATANPQRYNEQFF.

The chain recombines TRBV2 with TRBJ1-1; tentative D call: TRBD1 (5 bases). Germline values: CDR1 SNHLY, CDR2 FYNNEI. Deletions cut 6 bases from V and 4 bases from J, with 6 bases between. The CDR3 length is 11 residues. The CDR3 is CASRGPTEAFF. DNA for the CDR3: TGTGCCAGCAGGGGGCCCACTGAAGCTTTCTTT.

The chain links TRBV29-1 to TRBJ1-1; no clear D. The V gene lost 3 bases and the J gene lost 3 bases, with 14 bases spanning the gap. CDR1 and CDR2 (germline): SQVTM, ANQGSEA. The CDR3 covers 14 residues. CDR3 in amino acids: CSVEGVGFDTEAFF. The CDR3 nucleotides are TGCAGCGTTGAGGGCGTGGGTTTTGACACTGAAGCTTTCTTT.

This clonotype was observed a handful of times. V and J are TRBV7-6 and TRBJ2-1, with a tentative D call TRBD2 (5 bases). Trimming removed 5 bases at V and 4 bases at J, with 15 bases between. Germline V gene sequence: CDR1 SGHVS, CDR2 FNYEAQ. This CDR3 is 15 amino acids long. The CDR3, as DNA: TGTGCCAGCAGCCTGAGCGGAGAGGAGTACAATGAGCAGTTCTTC. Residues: CASSLSGEEYNEQFF.

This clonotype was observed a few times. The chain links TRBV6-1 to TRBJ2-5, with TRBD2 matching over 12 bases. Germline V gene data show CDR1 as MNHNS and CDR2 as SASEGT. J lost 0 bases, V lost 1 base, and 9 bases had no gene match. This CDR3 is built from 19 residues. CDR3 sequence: CASSEGWERTSGDQETQYF. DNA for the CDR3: TGTGCCAGCAGTGAAGGATGGGAGAGGACTAGCGGGGACCAAGAGACCCAGTACTTC.

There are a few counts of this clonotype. Here the CDR3 DNA reads TGCAGTGCCCTGACCTACAATGAGCAGTTCTTC. Translating gives CSALTYNEQFF. V is TRBV20-1 and J is TRBJ2-1; unclear D gene. This CDR3 contains 11 residues. V dropped 6 bases and J dropped 2 bases, with 5 bases sitting between them. Germline loops: CDR1 DFQATT, CDR2 SNEGSKA (reference sequence).

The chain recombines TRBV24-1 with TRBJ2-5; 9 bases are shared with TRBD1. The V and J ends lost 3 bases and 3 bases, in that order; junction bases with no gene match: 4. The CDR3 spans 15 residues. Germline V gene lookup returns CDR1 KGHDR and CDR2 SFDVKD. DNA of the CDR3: TGTGCCACCAGTGATCCCTGGACAGGGGAAGAGACCCAGTACTTC. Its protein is CATSDPWTGEETQYF.

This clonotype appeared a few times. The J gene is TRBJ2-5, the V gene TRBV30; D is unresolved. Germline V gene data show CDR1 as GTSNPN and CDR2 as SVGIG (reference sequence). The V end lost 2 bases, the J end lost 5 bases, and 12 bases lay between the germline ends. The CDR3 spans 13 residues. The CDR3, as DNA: TGTGCCTGGAGTCCTGACCTGGTGGAGACCCAGTACTTC. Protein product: CAWSPDLVETQYF.

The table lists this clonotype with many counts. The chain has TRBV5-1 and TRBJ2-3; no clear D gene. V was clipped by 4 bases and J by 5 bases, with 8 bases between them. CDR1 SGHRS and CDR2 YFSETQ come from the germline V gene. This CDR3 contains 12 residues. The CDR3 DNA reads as TGCGCCAGCAGCACCGTGGGAGATACGCAGTATTTT. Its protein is CASSTVGDTQYF.

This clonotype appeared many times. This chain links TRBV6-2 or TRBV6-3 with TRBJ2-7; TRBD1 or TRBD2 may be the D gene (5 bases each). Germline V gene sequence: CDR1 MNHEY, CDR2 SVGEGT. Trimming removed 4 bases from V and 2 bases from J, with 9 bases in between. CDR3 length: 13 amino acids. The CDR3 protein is CASSLTGPYEQYF. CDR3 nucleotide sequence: TGTGCCAGCAGTTTGACGGGACCCTACGAGCAGTACTTC.

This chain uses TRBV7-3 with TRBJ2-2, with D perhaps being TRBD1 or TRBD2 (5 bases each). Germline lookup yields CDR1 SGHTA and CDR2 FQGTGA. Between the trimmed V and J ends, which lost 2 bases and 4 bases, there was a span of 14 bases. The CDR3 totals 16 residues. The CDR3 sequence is CASSLGPEGPTGELFF. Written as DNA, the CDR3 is TGTGCCAGCAGCTTAGGGCCCGAGGGGCCCACCGGGGAGCTGTTTTTT.

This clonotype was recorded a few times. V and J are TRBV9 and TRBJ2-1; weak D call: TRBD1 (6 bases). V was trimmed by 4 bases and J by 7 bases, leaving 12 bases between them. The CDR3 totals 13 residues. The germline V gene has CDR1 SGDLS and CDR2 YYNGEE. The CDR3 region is CASSIITGNEQFF. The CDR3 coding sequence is TGTGCCAGCAGCATAATTACAGGGAATGAGCAGTTCTTC.

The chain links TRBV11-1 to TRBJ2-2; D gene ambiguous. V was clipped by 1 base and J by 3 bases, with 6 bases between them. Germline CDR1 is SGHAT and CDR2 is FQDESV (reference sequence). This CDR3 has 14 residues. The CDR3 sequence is CASSLVGYTGELFF. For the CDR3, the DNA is TGTGCCAGCAGCTTAGTCGGCTACACCGGGGAGCTGTTTTTT.

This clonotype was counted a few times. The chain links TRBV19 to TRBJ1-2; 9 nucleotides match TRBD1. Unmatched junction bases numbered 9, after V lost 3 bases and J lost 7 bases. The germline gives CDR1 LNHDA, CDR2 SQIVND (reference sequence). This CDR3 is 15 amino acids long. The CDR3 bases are TGTGCCAGTAGTATTAACGGACAGGGGATCAGTGGCTACACCTTC. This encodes CASSINGQGISGYTF.

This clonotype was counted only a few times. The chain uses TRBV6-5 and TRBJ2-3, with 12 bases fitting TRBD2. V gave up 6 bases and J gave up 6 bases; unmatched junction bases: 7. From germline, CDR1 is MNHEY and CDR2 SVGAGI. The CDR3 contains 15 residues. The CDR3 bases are TGTGCCAGCAGCCGAACTAGCGGGAGGCTTGATACGCAGTATTTT. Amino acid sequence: CASSRTSGRLDTQYF.

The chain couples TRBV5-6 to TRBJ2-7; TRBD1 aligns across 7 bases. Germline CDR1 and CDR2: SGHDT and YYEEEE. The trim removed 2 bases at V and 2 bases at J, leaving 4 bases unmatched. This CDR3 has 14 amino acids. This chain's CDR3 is CASSFGTAAYEQYF. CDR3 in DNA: TGTGCCAGCAGCTTTGGGACAGCTGCCTACGAGCAGTACTTC.

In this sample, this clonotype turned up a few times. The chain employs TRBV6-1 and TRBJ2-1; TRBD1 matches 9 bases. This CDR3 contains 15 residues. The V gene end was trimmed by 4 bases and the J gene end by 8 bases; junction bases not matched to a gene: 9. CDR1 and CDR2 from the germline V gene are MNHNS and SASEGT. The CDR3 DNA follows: TGTGCCAGCAGTGCCGGACAGGGGACTTCGGATGAGCAGTTCTTC. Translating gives CASSAGQGTSDEQFF.

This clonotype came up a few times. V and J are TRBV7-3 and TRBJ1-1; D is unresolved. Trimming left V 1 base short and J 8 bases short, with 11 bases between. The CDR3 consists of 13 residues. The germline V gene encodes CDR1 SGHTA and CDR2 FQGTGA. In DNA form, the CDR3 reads TGTGCCAGCAGCTTAAGTGCAGGAAGGGAAGCTTTCTTT. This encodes CASSLSAGREAFF.

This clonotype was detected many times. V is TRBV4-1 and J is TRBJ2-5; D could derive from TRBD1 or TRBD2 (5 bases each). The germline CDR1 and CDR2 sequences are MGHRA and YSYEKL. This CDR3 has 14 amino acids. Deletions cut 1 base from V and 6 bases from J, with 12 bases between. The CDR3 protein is CASSQVGTSKTQYF. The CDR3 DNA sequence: TGCGCCAGCAGCCAAGTGGGGACCAGTAAGACCCAGTACTTC.

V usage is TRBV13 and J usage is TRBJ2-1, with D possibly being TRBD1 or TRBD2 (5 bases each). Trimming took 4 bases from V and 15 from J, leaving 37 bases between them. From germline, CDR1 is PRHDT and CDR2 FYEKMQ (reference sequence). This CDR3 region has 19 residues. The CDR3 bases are TGTGCCAGCAGCTCGGGGCCATCAGAGCGGTCCCGGGGTTTTGGTGGTTTGTTCTTC. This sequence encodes CASSSGPSERSRGFGGLFF.

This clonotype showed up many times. The CDR3 region has the DNA TGTGCCTGGAGTCTTAGCGGGACAGCCTACAATGAGCAGTTCTTC. Translating it yields CAWSLSGTAYNEQFF. V gene TRBV30 combines with J gene TRBJ2-1, with TRBD2 as a possible D gene (8 bases). Trimming cost V 2 bases and J 2 bases, with 13 bases left between them. Looked up from germline, CDR1 is GTSNPN and CDR2 is SVGIG (reference sequence). There are 15 residues in the CDR3.

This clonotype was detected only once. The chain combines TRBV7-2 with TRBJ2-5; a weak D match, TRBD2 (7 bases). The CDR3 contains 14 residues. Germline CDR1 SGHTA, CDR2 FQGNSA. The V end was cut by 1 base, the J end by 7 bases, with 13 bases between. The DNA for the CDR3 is TGTGCCAGCAGCTTAGGCGGGGGCGGCTGGACCCAGTACTTC. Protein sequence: CASSLGGGGWTQYF.